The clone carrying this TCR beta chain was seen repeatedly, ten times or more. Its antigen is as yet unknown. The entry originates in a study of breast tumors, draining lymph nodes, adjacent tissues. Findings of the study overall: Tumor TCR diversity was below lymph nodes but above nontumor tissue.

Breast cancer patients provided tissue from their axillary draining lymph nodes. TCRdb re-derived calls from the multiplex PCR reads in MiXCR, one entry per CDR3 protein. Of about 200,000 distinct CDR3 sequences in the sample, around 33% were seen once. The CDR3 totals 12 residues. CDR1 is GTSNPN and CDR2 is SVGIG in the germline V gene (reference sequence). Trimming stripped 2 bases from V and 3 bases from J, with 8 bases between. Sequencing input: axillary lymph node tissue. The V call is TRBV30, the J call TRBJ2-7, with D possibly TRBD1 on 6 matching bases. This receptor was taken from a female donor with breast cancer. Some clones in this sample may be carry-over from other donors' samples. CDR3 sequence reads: CAWSLGGYEQYF. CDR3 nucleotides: TGTGCCTGGAGTCTAGGGGGCTACGAGCAGTACTTC.